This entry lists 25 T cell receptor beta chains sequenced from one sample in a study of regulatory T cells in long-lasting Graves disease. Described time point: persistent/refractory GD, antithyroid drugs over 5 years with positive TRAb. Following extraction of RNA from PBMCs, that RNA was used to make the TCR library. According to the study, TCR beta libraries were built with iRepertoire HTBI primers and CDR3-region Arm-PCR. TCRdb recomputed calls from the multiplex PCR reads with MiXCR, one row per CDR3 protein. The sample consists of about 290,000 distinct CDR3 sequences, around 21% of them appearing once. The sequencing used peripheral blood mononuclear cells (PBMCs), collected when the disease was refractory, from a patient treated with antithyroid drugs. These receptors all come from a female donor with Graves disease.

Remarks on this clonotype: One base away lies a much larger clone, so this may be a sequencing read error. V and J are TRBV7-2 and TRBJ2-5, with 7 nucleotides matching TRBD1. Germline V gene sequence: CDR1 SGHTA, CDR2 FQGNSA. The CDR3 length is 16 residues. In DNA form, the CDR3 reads TGTGCCGGCAGACCAGCTAGACAGGGTTCGCAAGAGACCCAGTACTTC. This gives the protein CAGRPARQGSQETQYF.

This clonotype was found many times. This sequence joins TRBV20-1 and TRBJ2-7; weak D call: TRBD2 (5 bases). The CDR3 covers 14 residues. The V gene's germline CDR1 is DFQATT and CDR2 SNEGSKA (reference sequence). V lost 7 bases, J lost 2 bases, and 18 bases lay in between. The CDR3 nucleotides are TGCAGTGTAAGACTTATCGGACTTACCTACGAGCAGTACTTC. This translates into CSVRLIGLTYEQYF.

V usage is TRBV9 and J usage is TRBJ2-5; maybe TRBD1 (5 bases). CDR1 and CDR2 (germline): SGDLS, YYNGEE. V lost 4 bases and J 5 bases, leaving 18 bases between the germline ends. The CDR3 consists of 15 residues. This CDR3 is CASSLDSLKGETQYF. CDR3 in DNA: TGTGCCAGCAGCCTCGACAGCCTCAAAGGGGAGACCCAGTACTTC.

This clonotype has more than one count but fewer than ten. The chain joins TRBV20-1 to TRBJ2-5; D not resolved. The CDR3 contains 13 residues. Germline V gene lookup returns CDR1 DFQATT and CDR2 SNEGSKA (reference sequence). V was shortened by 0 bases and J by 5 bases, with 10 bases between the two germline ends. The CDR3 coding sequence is TGCAGTGCTAGAGATGTTATTCTTGAGACCCAGTACTTC. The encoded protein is CSARDVILETQYF.

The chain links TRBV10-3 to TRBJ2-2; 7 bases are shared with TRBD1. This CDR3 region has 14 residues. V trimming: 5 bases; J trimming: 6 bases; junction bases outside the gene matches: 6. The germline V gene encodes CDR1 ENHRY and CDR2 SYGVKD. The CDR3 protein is CAISPGTGAGELFF. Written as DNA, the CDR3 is TGTGCCATCAGTCCAGGAACAGGGGCCGGGGAGCTGTTTTTT.

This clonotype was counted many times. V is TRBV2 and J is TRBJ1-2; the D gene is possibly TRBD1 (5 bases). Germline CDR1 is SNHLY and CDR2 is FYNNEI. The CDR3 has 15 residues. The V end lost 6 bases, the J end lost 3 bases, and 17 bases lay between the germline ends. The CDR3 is CASRETERKDYGYTF. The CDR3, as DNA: TGTGCCAGCAGGGAGACAGAACGGAAAGACTATGGCTACACCTTC.

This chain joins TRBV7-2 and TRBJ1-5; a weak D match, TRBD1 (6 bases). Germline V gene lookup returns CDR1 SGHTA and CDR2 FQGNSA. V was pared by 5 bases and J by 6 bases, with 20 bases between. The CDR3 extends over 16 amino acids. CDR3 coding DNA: TGTGCCAGCAGCCCATCGGGGAGGGGGACTCGTCAGCCCCAGCATTTT. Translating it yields CASSPSGRGTRQPQHF.

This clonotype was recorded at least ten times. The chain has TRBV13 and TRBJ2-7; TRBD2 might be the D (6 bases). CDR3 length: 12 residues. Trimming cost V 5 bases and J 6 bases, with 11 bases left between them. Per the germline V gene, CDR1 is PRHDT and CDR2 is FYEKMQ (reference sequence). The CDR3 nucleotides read TGTGCCAGCAGCCTACCCGGGGGCGAGCAGTACTTC. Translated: CASSLPGGEQYF.

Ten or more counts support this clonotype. The CDR3 region is CASSYWLAGVGNTGELFF. In DNA, the CDR3 is TGTGCCAGCAGTTACTGGCTAGCGGGAGTAGGCAACACCGGGGAGCTGTTTTTT. This chain joins TRBV6-2 or TRBV6-3 and TRBJ2-2; 10 bases agree with TRBD2. This CDR3 contains 18 residues. CDR1 is MNHEY and CDR2 is SVGEGT in the germline V gene. The V segment lost 1 base and the J segment 2 bases; nucleotides outside the gene matches: 7.

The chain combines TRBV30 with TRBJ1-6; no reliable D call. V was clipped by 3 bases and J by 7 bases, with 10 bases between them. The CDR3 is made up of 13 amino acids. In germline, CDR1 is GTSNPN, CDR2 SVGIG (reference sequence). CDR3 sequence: CAWRAWTNSPLHF. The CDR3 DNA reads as TGTGCCTGGAGAGCTTGGACCAATTCACCCCTCCACTTT.

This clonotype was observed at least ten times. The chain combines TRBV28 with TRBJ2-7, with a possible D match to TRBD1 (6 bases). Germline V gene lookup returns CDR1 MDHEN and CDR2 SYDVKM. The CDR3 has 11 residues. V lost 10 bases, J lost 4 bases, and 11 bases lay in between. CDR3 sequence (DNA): TGTGCCACACAGGGCTTTTACGAGCAGTACTTC. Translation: CATQGFYEQYF. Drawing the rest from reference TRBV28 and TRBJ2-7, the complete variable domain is DVKVTQSSRYLVKRTGEKVFLECVQDMDHENMFWYRQDPGLGLRLIYFSYDVKMKEKGDIPEGYSVSREKKERFSLILESASTNQTSMYLCATQGFYEQYFGPGTRLTVT.

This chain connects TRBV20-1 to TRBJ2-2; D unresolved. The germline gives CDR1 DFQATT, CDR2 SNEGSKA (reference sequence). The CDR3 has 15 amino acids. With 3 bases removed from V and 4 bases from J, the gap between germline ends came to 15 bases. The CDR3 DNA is TGCAGTGCTAGCCCGCAAACTGCGACCACCGGGGAGCTGTTTTTT. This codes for CSASPQTATTGELFF.

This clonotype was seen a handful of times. CDR3 amino acids: CASSSGQGGGDTQYF. Here the CDR3 DNA reads TGTGCCAGCAGCTCGGGACAGGGAGGGGGGGATACGCAGTATTTT. V is TRBV9 and J is TRBJ2-3; TRBD1 matches 9 bases. The junction had 9 bases not matched to a gene; V was cut back by 4 bases and J by 6 bases. This CDR3 spans 15 amino acids. CDR1 and CDR2 from the germline V gene are SGDLS and YYNGEE.

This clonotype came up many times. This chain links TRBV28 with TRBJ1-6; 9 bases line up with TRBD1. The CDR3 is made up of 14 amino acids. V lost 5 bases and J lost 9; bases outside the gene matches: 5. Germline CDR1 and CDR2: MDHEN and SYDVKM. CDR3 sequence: CASSRDRESSPLHF. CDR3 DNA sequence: TGTGCCAGCAGTCGGGACAGGGAAAGTTCACCCCTCCACTTT.

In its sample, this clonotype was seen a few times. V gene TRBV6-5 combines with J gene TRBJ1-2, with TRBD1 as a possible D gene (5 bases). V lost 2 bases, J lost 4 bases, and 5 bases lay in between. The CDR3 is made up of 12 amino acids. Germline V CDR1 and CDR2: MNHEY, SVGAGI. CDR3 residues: CASSYGAYGYTF. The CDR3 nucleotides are TGTGCCAGCAGTTACGGGGCCTATGGCTACACCTTC.

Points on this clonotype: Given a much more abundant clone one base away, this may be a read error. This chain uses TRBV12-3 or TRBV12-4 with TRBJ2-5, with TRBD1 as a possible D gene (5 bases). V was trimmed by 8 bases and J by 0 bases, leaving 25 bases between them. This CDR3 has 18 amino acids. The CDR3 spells CASGSGVIIGQNQETQYF. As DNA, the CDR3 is TGTGCCAGCGGCTCAGGAGTGATTATCGGACAAAACCAAGAGACCCAGTACTTC.

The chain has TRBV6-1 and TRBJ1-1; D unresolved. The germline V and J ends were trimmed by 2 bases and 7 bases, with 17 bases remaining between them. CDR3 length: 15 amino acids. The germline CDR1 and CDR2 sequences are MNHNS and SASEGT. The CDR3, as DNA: TGTGCCAGCAGTGAAATCGAAGGCGCTCCTTATGAAGCTTTCTTT. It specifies CASSEIEGAPYEAFF.

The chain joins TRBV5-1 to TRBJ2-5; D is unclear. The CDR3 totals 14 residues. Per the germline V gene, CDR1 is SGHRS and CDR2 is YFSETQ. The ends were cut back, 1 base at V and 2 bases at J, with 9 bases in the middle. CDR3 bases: TGCGCCAGCAGCTTGAACAGCAGACAAGAGACCCAGTACTTC. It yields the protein CASSLNSRQETQYF.

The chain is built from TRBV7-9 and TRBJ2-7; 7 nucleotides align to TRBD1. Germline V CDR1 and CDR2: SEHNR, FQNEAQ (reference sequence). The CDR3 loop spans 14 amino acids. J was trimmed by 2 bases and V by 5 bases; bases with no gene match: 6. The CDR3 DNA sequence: TGTGCCAGCAGCGCTTCGACAGGGCCCTACGAGCAGTACTTC. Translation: CASSASTGPYEQYF.

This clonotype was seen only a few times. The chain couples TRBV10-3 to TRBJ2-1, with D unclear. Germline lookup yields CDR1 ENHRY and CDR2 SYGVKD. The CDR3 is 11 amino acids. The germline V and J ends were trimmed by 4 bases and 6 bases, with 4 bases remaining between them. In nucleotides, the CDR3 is TGTGCCATCAGTGTCGGCAATGAGCAGTTCTTC. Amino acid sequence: CAISVGNEQFF.

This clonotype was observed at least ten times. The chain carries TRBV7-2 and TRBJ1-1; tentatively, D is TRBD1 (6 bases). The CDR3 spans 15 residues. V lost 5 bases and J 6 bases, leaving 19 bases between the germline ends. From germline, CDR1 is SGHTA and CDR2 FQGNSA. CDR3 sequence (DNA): TGTGCCAGCAGCCTACGGAGCAGGGGATTCTCTGAAGCTTTCTTT. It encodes CASSLRSRGFSEAFF.

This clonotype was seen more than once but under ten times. The CDR3, as DNA: TGTGCCAGCAGCTTCAGTCTAGACAAAAACGAGCAGTACTTC. This gives the protein CASSFSLDKNEQYF. The V call is TRBV7-9, the J call TRBJ2-7; D call uncertain. Germline V gene lookup returns CDR1 SEHNR and CDR2 FQNEAQ (reference sequence). V was cut by 3 bases and J by 5 bases, with 14 bases left in between. The CDR3 runs to 14 residues.

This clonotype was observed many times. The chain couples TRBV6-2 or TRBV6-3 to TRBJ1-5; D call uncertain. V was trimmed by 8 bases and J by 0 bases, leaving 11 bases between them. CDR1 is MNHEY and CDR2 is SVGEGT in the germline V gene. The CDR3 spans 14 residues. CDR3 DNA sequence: TGTGCCAGCTATAACGAATATAGCAATCAGCCCCAGCATTTT. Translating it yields CASYNEYSNQPQHF.

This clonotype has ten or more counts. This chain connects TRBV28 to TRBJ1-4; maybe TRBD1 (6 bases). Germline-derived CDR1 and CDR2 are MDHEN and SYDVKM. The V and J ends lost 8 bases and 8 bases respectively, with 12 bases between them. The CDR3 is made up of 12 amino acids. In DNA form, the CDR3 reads TGTGCCAGCCGCGGGGGCTCGGAAAAACTGTTTTTT. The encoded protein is CASRGGSEKLFF.

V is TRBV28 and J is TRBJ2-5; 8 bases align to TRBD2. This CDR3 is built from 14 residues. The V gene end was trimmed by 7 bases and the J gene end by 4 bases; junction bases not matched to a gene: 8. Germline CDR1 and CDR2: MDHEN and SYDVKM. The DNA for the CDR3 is TGTGCCAGCAAAGGGGGACTAGTGGGAGAGACCCAGTACTTC. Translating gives CASKGGLVGETQYF.